These 26 T cell receptor beta chains were all obtained from the same sample, sequenced in a study of shared clonotypes between healthy human individuals. TCRdb's copy holds only in-frame clones and misses some; the assay was immunoSEQ multiplex PCR. The table shows over a million clones, with approximately 70% occurring only once. The sample consisted of memory CD4+ T cells sorted from blood. As for subset: CD45RA-negative fraction. These TCRs come from a man between 18 and 35 years old in good health.

About this clone itself: Germline and junction disagree at one end, which may indicate a read error. CDR3 nucleotides: TGTGCTAGCAGCAGAGATAGCGGGAGGACAGATACGCAGTATTTT. Translating it yields CASSRDSGRTDTQYF. The chain has TRBV7-7 and TRBJ2-3; 10 nucleotides line up with TRBD2. There are 15 residues in the CDR3. The germline gives CDR1 SSHAT, CDR2 FNYEAQ (reference sequence).

A remark on this clone: Other DNA sequences of this sample code for an identical CDR3. This chain connects TRBV19 to TRBJ1-5; 7 bases align to TRBD1. The J segment lost 0 bases and the V segment lost 6 bases, leaving 2 bases of the junction unmatched. The CDR3 totals 14 residues. CDR1 is LNHDA and CDR2 is SQIVND in the germline V gene (reference sequence). CDR3 sequence reads: CASSRGASNQPQHF. Here the CDR3 DNA reads TGTGCCAGTAGCAGGGGGGCTAGCAATCAGCCCCAGCATTTT. The complete variable domain, with remaining parts taken from reference TRBV19 and TRBJ1-5, reads DGGITQSPKYLFRKEGQNVTLSCEQNLNHDAMYWYRQDPGQGLRLIYYSQIVNDFQKGDIAEGYSVSREKKESFPLTVTSAQKNPTAFYLCASSRGASNQPQHFGDGTRLSIL.

In DNA, the CDR3 is TGTGCCAGCCAAGATACAGGGGATTATGGCTACACCTTC. Translated, it gives CASQDTGDYGYTF. The chain links TRBV28 to TRBJ1-2; 7 bases are shared with TRBD1. After removal of 8 bases from V and 5 bases from J, the junction contained 8 bases not matched to a gene. Germline loops: CDR1 MDHEN, CDR2 SYDVKM. The length of the CDR3 is 13 residues.

The sample holds many counts of this clone. V is TRBV28 and J is TRBJ1-1; perhaps TRBD1 as D (5 bases). Germline V gene data show CDR1 as MDHEN and CDR2 as SYDVKM. Trimming took 5 bases from V and 0 from J, leaving 10 bases between them. This CDR3 has 14 residues. The CDR3 nucleotides are TGTGCCAGCAGTAAGTCAGGGATGAACACTGAAGCTTTCTTT. This codes for CASSKSGMNTEAFF.

The table lists this clone with a count of one. The CDR3 region has the DNA TGTGCCAGCAGCTTATCCCCGAGTGCGGGACAGAATGAGCAGTTCTTC. Its protein is CASSLSPSAGQNEQFF. The chain has TRBV7-2 and TRBJ2-1; D possibly corresponds to TRBD1 (7 bases). V dropped 2 bases and J dropped 7 bases, with 18 bases sitting between them. From germline, CDR1 is SGHTA and CDR2 FQGNSA. This CDR3 is built from 16 residues.

This clone was observed at least ten times. V usage is TRBV5-1 and J usage is TRBJ2-7; TRBD1 is a possible D gene (5 bases). CDR3 length: 15 residues. V lost 7 bases and J lost 1, with 18 bases in between. Per germline, CDR1 SGHRS and CDR2 YFSETQ. The CDR3 spells CASEPGHRDSYEQYF. CDR3 in DNA: TGCGCCAGCGAACCTGGACACCGAGATTCCTACGAGCAGTACTTC.

This clone was picked up many times. The gene calls are TRBV19 and TRBJ2-5, with 7 bases lining up with TRBD1. V lost 8 bases to trimming and J lost 1 base; unmatched junction nucleotides: 10. The CDR3 spans 15 residues. Looked up from germline, CDR1 is LNHDA and CDR2 is SQIVND (reference sequence). This CDR3 reads CASSKGGSGQETQYF. CDR3 bases: TGTGCCAGTTCCAAAGGGGGCAGCGGCCAAGAGACCCAGTACTTC. Full variable domain (missing parts from reference TRBV19 and TRBJ2-5): DGGITQSPKYLFRKEGQNVTLSCEQNLNHDAMYWYRQDPGQGLRLIYYSQIVNDFQKGDIAEGYSVSREKKESFPLTVTSAQKNPTAFYLCASSKGGSGQETQYFGPGTRLLVL.

This chain links TRBV2 with TRBJ2-5; no firm D call. Germline V gene lookup returns CDR1 SNHLY and CDR2 FYNNEI. The CDR3 runs to 15 residues. Trimming removed 1 base at V and 0 bases at J, with 9 bases between. The CDR3 DNA reads TGTGCCAGCAGTGAAGAACGGGCGTACCAAGAGACCCAGTACTTC. Protein sequence: CASSEERAYQETQYF.

V and J are TRBV6-6 and TRBJ1-2; weak D call: TRBD1 (5 bases). The CDR3 runs to 12 residues. V lost 11 bases to trimming and J lost 6 bases, with 16 bases between them. Per germline, CDR1 MNHNY and CDR2 SVGAGI (reference sequence). This CDR3 reads CAHLGWGDGYTF. Written as DNA, the CDR3 is TGTGCCCACCTAGGGTGGGGGGATGGCTACACCTTC.

This clone was recorded many times. Additional DNA sequences in this sample encode the identical CDR3. The V call is TRBV7-3, the J call TRBJ2-3; 16 nucleotides line up with TRBD2. CDR1 and CDR2 from the germline V gene are SGHTA and FQGTGA. The junction had 0 bases not matched to a gene; V was cut back by 3 bases and J by 3 bases. The CDR3 is 16 amino acids. CDR3 coding DNA: TGTGCCAGCAGCTTGGGACTAGCGGGGGGGACAGATACGCAGTATTTT. Translating it yields CASSLGLAGGTDTQYF. Variable domain in full (rest from reference TRBV7-3 and TRBJ2-3): GAGVSQTPSNKVTEKGKYVELRCDPISGHTALYWYRQSLGQGPEFLIYFQGTGAADDSGLPNDRFFAVRPEGSVSTLKIQRTERGDSAVYLCASSLGLAGGTDTQYFGPGTRLTVL.

The J gene is TRBJ2-7, the V gene TRBV10-1; 12 nucleotides match TRBD1. Germline CDR1 and CDR2: WNHNN and SYGVQD (reference sequence). The CDR3 loop spans 17 amino acids. With 3 bases clipped from V and 5 bases from J, the junction kept 11 bases outside the gene matches. The CDR3 region has the DNA TGCGCCAGCAGTGAAAACCCCGAGGGACAGGGGGCCGACGAGCAGTACTTC. The encoded protein is CASSENPEGQGADEQYF.

This chain links TRBV6-5 with TRBJ1-4, with D hard to call. The germline V and J ends were trimmed by 4 bases and 5 bases, with 8 bases remaining between them. CDR1 MNHEY and CDR2 SVGAGI come from the germline V gene. The CDR3 is 13 amino acids. DNA of the CDR3: TGTGCCAGCAGTTCCGACCTGAATGAAAAACTGTTTTTT. The encoded protein is CASSSDLNEKLFF.

This chain links TRBV5-6 with TRBJ2-3, with D hard to call. Germline V gene lookup returns CDR1 SGHDT and CDR2 YYEEEE. The V and J ends lost 6 bases and 7 bases respectively, with 15 bases between them. The CDR3 consists of 13 residues. DNA of the CDR3: TGTGCCAGCACCGTCGACCGCTCTAATACGCAGTATTTT. It is translated as CASTVDRSNTQYF.

The chain couples TRBV18 to TRBJ1-6; 9 bases are a match to TRBD1. There are 17 residues in the CDR3. From germline, CDR1 is KGHSH and CDR2 LQKENI. With 3 bases clipped from V and 7 bases from J, the junction kept 10 bases outside the gene matches. CDR3 region: CASSPAGTGIMNSPLHF. The CDR3 DNA reads TGTGCCAGCTCACCCGCCGGGACAGGGATTATGAATTCACCCCTCCACTTT. Together with reference TRBV18 and TRBJ1-6, the CDR3 gives the full variable domain: NAGVMQNPRHLVRRRGQEARLRCSPMKGHSHVYWYRQLPEEGLKFMVYLQKENIIDESGMPKERFSAEFPKEGPSILRIQQVVRGDSAAYFCASSPAGTGIMNSPLHFGNGTRLTVT.

The chain couples TRBV30 to TRBJ1-3; D remains unclear. Germline V lookup: CDR1 GTSNPN, CDR2 SVGIG (reference sequence). The CDR3 is 14 residues long. V shed 5 bases and J shed 4 bases, with 15 bases lying between them. The chain's CDR3 is CAWSGRAGGNTIYF. The CDR3 nucleotides are TGTGCCTGGTCCGGGCGGGCAGGCGGAAACACCATATATTTT.

This clone was seen a single time. The V and J genes are TRBV5-1 and TRBJ2-3, with D possibly matching TRBD2 (6 bases). Germline lookup yields CDR1 SGHRS and CDR2 YFSETQ. Trimming removed 6 bases from V and 0 bases from J, with 11 bases in between. The CDR3 has 14 residues. Here the CDR3 DNA reads TGCGCCAGCAAGGCGGGGACTAGCACAGATACGCAGTATTTT. It encodes CASKAGTSTDTQYF.

The genes are TRBV4-3 and TRBJ1-3; 8 bases are a match to TRBD1. This CDR3 comprises 15 residues. The germline V gene encodes CDR1 LGHNA and CDR2 YSLEER. V trimming: 0 bases; J trimming: 2 bases; junction bases outside the gene matches: 0. CDR3 loop: CASSQDRGPGNTIYF. CDR3 nucleotides: TGCGCCAGCAGCCAAGACAGGGGGCCTGGAAACACCATATATTTT.

This chain uses TRBV19 with TRBJ2-7; D is perhaps TRBD1 (6 bases). Germline CDR1 and CDR2: LNHDA and SQIVND (reference sequence). The V end lost 3 bases, the J end lost 7 bases, and 16 bases lay between the germline ends. CDR3 size: 14 residues. The chain's CDR3 is CASSITGLVREQYF. The CDR3 coding sequence is TGTGCCAGTAGTATTACAGGGCTGGTTCGGGAGCAGTACTTC.

This clone was found once. The chain has TRBV15 and TRBJ1-6; D is unresolved. This CDR3 contains 16 residues. Germline lookup yields CDR1 LNHNV and CDR2 YYDKDF (reference sequence). V gave up 0 bases and J gave up 1 base, with 7 bases separating them. The CDR3 spells CATSRDGRSYNSPLHF. The CDR3 DNA reads as TGTGCCACCAGCAGAGATGGGAGGTCCTATAATTCACCCCTCCACTTT.

The rearrangement joins TRBV5-4 to TRBJ2-4; D is perhaps TRBD2 (6 bases). The V end was cut by 5 bases, the J end by 2 bases, with 11 bases between. CDR1 and CDR2 from the germline V gene are SGHNT and YYREEE (reference sequence). The CDR3 is 14 amino acids. The CDR3 loop reads CASSSSETKNIQYF. CDR3 DNA: TGTGCCAGCAGTTCTAGCGAGACCAAAAACATTCAGTACTTC. Full variable domain (outside the CDR3, taken from reference TRBV5-4 and TRBJ2-4): ETGVTQSPTHLIKTRGQQVTLRCSSQSGHNTVSWYQQALGQGPQFIFQYYREEENGRGNFPPRFSGLQFPNYSSELNVNALELDDSALYLCASSSSETKNIQYFGAGTRLSVL.

Notes on this clone: At one end the junction does not follow the germline gene, possibly because of a read error. This chain links TRBV7-7 with TRBJ2-5, with 7 bases lining up with TRBD2. CDR1 SSHAT and CDR2 FNYEAQ come from the germline V gene (reference sequence). The CDR3 sequence is 14 residues long. The CDR3 is CASSPKWGGETQYF. CDR3 in DNA: TGTGCTAGCAGCCCCAAATGGGGAGGGGAGACCCAGTACTTC.

The V call is TRBV11-2, the J call TRBJ1-2; D is perhaps TRBD1 (6 bases). The CDR3 is 14 amino acids. V lost 1 base to trimming and J lost 4 bases, with 10 bases between them. From germline, CDR1 is SGHAT and CDR2 FQNNGV. CDR3 in DNA: TGTGCCAGCAGCTTAGCCGGACAGACCTATGGCTACACCTTC. It encodes CASSLAGQTYGYTF.

Note on this clone: At the DNA level, this CDR3 is encoded by other sequences in the same sample as well. This rearrangement joins TRBV5-1 to TRBJ2-7; tentatively, D is TRBD1 (6 bases). CDR1 SGHRS and CDR2 YFSETQ come from the germline V gene. V was shortened by 4 bases and J by 2 bases, with 13 bases between the two germline ends. CDR3 length: 14 residues. In nucleotides, the CDR3 is TGCGCCAGCAGCCCCGGGACACCAACCTACGAGCAGTACTTC. Protein sequence: CASSPGTPTYEQYF.

The rearrangement uses TRBV10-2 and TRBJ2-4; weak D call: TRBD2 (6 bases). The CDR3 totals 14 residues. V was cut by 6 bases and J by 8 bases, with 17 bases left in between. Germline V gene data show CDR1 as WSHSY and CDR2 as SAAADI. Here the CDR3 reads CASRMDGGVDIQYF. The CDR3 coding sequence is TGCGCCAGCAGAATGGACGGGGGTGTGGACATTCAGTACTTC.

This chain uses TRBV6-6 with TRBJ1-1; TRBD1 is a possible D gene (6 bases). V was trimmed by 7 bases and J by 11 bases, leaving 20 bases between them. Germline V gives CDR1 MNHNY, CDR2 SVGAGI (reference sequence). This CDR3 is built from 13 residues. CDR3 loop: CASKRTGPSGAFF. The CDR3 DNA reads as TGTGCCAGCAAACGAACAGGGCCCAGCGGGGCTTTCTTT.

This chain joins TRBV30 and TRBJ2-1, with 8 bases aligning to TRBD2. Per the germline V gene, CDR1 is GTSNPN and CDR2 is SVGIG (reference sequence). The CDR3 runs 14 residues. The V segment lost 3 bases and the J segment 8 bases; nucleotides outside the gene matches: 9. The CDR3 is CAWRSFGRADEQFF. The CDR3 DNA is TGTGCCTGGAGATCATTCGGGAGGGCCGATGAGCAGTTCTTC.